The 18 T cell receptor beta chains reported below all come from one sample, sequenced in a study of vaccination and CD4 T cells after COVID-19. Cultured CD4+ T cell DNA underwent sequencing with the Oncomine TCR Beta short-read assay. Each CDR3 protein gets one entry after TCRdb re-called the PCR reads with MiXCR. The sample lists over 20,000 distinct CDR3 sequences, nearly 55% occurring once. As to treatment: 10-day PBMC culture with coronavirus spike peptide pools or control peptides (ViraFEST assay). These receptors lack a known antigen. Material for sequencing was CD4+ T cells from blood, cultured in vitro. The receptors derive from a human donor who had recovered from COVID-19.

V usage is TRBV20-1 and J usage is TRBJ1-1, with D tentatively TRBD1 (5 bases). Trimming took 3 bases from V and 2 from J, leaving 16 bases between them. The CDR3 length is 15 residues. CDR1 and CDR2 (germline): DFQATT, SNEGSKA (reference sequence). The CDR3 sequence is CSASAGGVGNTEAFF. The CDR3 nucleotides read TGCAGTGCTAGTGCTGGGGGAGTGGGAAACACTGAAGCTTTCTTT.

This rearrangement joins TRBV20-1 to TRBJ2-5; D not certain. The CDR3 is 14 residues long. Deletions cut 0 bases from V and 2 bases from J, with 10 bases between. In germline, CDR1 is DFQATT, CDR2 SNEGSKA (reference sequence). CDR3 residues: CSARDSGRQETQYF. CDR3 nucleotide sequence: TGCAGTGCTAGAGATTCGGGCAGGCAAGAGACCCAGTACTTC.

This clonotype was counted only a few times. The DNA of the CDR3 is TGCAGTGCAATTCGACAGGGTGCCTATGGCTACACCTTC. Protein sequence: CSAIRQGAYGYTF. The chain couples TRBV20-1 to TRBJ1-2; 7 bases map to TRBD1. The germline V gene encodes CDR1 DFQATT and CDR2 SNEGSKA (reference sequence). This CDR3 has 13 residues. The J segment lost 4 bases and the V segment lost 6 bases, leaving 8 bases of the junction unmatched.

The chain combines TRBV19 with TRBJ1-1; TRBD1 might be the D (5 bases). The germline V gene encodes CDR1 LNHDA and CDR2 SQIVND (reference sequence). V lost 5 bases to trimming and J lost 9 bases, with 16 bases between them. There are 13 residues in the CDR3. The CDR3 DNA reads TGTGCCAGTAGTGAGGGCGGGGGAGTGAAAGCTTTCTTT. Its protein product is CASSEGGGVKAFF. The whole variable domain, filled in from reference TRBV19 and TRBJ1-1, reads DGGITQSPKYLFRKEGQNVTLSCEQNLNHDAMYWYRQDPGQGLRLIYYSQIVNDFQKGDIAEGYSVSREKKESFPLTVTSAQKNPTAFYLCASSEGGGVKAFFGQGTRLTVV.

The chain joins TRBV28 to TRBJ1-2; TRBD1 might be the D (5 bases). V was cut by 7 bases and J by 4 bases, with 16 bases left in between. The CDR3 loop spans 14 amino acids. Germline V gives CDR1 MDHEN, CDR2 SYDVKM. The CDR3 bases are TGTGCCAGCACTCCACCCCTAGACAGCTATGGCTACACCTTC. It specifies CASTPPLDSYGYTF.

This clonotype was counted between two and nine times. As DNA, the CDR3 is TGTGCCAGCAGTTTAATCTCCCAGGGGGGCTCCTACGAGCAGTACTTC. This encodes CASSLISQGGSYEQYF. The chain is built from TRBV28 and TRBJ2-7, with a possible D match to TRBD1 (7 bases). The CDR3 consists of 16 residues. Germline loops: CDR1 MDHEN, CDR2 SYDVKM. V was pared by 2 bases and J by 0 bases, with 14 bases between.

This clonotype was counted a few times. V usage is TRBV7-9 and J usage is TRBJ1-1, with D unclear. The germline V and J ends were trimmed by 5 bases and 0 bases, with 10 bases remaining between them. The CDR3 runs to 14 residues. CDR1 is SEHNR and CDR2 is FQNEAQ in the germline V gene (reference sequence). The CDR3 loop reads CASSPLRLNTEAFF. CDR3 nucleotide sequence: TGTGCCAGCAGCCCACTCAGACTGAACACTGAAGCTTTCTTT.

The chain combines TRBV27 with TRBJ2-5; 8 nucleotides match TRBD1. Germline V gene sequence: CDR1 MNHEY, CDR2 SMNVEV (reference sequence). This CDR3 has 13 amino acids. With 5 bases clipped from V and 5 bases from J, the junction kept 4 bases outside the gene matches. In nucleotides, the CDR3 is TGTGCCAGCAGTCCTTACAGGGGGGAGACCCAGTACTTC. This encodes CASSPYRGETQYF.

CDR3 DNA sequence: TGTGCCAGCAGTTCCTTTGCGGGGCTAGCGGGAGCGGGCACCGGGGAGCTGTTTTTT. It translates to CASSSFAGLAGAGTGELFF. The chain combines TRBV11-2 with TRBJ2-2, with 10 bases lining up with TRBD2. The CDR3 loop spans 19 amino acids. The V gene end was trimmed by 6 bases and the J gene end by 4 bases; junction bases not matched to a gene: 17. Germline values: CDR1 SGHAT, CDR2 FQNNGV. Full variable domain (missing parts from reference TRBV11-2 and TRBJ2-2): EAGVAQSPRYKIIEKRQSVAFWCNPISGHATLYWYQQILGQGPKLLIQFQNNGVVDDSQLPKDRFSAERLKGVDSTLKIQPAKLEDSAVYLCASSSFAGLAGAGTGELFFGEGSRLTVL.

This clonotype turned up a few times. V usage is TRBV9 and J usage is TRBJ2-1, with TRBD2 matching 11 bases. CDR3 length equals 16 residues. The germline V gene has CDR1 SGDLS and CDR2 YYNGEE. V lost 0 bases and J lost 2; bases outside the gene matches: 1. Here the CDR3 DNA reads TGTGCCAGCAGCGTAGGACTAGCGGGGCCCTACAATGAGCAGTTCTTC. It codes for CASSVGLAGPYNEQFF.

The chain carries TRBV7-9 and TRBJ2-3; 9 nucleotides agree with TRBD2. The trim removed 4 bases at V and 4 bases at J, leaving 3 bases unmatched. The germline V gene encodes CDR1 SEHNR and CDR2 FQNEAQ (reference sequence). The CDR3 spans 14 residues. The CDR3 nucleotides are TGTGCCAGCAGCTCCCGCGGGGGGGCAGATACGCAGTATTTT. Its translation: CASSSRGGADTQYF.

V gene TRBV5-1 combines with J gene TRBJ2-7; D perhaps matches TRBD2 (5 bases). Germline V gene lookup returns CDR1 SGHRS and CDR2 YFSETQ. CDR3 length: 14 residues. The ends were cut back, 0 bases at V and 2 bases at J, with 9 bases in the middle. CDR3 bases: TGCGCCAGCAGCTTGGTTTCGGGGACCTACGAGCAGTACTTC. It is translated as CASSLVSGTYEQYF.

The chain employs TRBV6-2 or TRBV6-3 and TRBJ2-3; no clear D gene. The CDR3 has 11 amino acids. V lost 5 bases, J lost 7 bases, and 7 bases lay in between. Germline-derived CDR1 and CDR2 are MNHEY and SVGEGT. CDR3 region: CASSVGNTQYF. CDR3 coding DNA: TGTGCCAGCAGTGTGGGTAATACGCAGTATTTT.

This clonotype was counted only a few times. The chain recombines TRBV7-3 with TRBJ2-6, with D hard to call. The CDR3 has 16 residues. V was cut by 2 bases and J by 2 bases, with 10 bases left in between. Germline CDR1 reads SGHTA; CDR2 reads FQGTGA. CDR3 coding DNA: TGTGCCAGCAGCTTAGGGCCAGGCGCTGGGGCCAACGTCCTGACTTTC. This encodes CASSLGPGAGANVLTF.

This chain joins TRBV20-1 and TRBJ1-1; a possible D gene is TRBD1 (6 bases). This CDR3 comprises 15 residues. Germline lookup yields CDR1 DFQATT and CDR2 SNEGSKA (reference sequence). V gave up 0 bases and J gave up 1 base, with 12 bases separating them. CDR3 nucleotides: TGCAGTGCTAGAGATGGCAAGACAGGGAACACTGAAGCTTTCTTT. Its protein is CSARDGKTGNTEAFF.

This clonotype was observed a few times. The chain has TRBV21-1 and TRBJ2-5. TRBV21-1 is a pseudogene segment. This CDR3 region has 16 residues. CDR3 sequence: CASSKGGRTGQETQYF. CDR3 coding DNA: TGTGCCAGCAGCAAAGGGGGTAGGACGGGCCAAGAGACCCAGTACTTC.

This clonotype came up a few times. The genes are TRBV20-1 and TRBJ2-7, with D possibly being TRBD1 (6 bases). The CDR3 has 15 residues. Germline-derived CDR1 and CDR2 are DFQATT and SNEGSKA (reference sequence). Trimming left V 5 bases short and J 1 base short, with 18 bases between. The CDR3 sequence is CSAPDSLRGSYEQYF. The CDR3, as DNA: TGCAGTGCTCCCGATAGCCTCAGGGGTTCCTACGAGCAGTACTTC.

The chain carries TRBV11-2 and TRBJ2-1; 14 bases map to TRBD2. Germline lookup yields CDR1 SGHAT and CDR2 FQNNGV. This CDR3 is built from 15 residues. J gave up 4 bases and V 6 bases, and 2 bases lay outside the gene matches. CDR3 nucleotides: TGTGCCAGCAGTTGGACTAGCGGGAGGTACAATGAGCAGTTCTTC. This encodes CASSWTSGRYNEQFF.